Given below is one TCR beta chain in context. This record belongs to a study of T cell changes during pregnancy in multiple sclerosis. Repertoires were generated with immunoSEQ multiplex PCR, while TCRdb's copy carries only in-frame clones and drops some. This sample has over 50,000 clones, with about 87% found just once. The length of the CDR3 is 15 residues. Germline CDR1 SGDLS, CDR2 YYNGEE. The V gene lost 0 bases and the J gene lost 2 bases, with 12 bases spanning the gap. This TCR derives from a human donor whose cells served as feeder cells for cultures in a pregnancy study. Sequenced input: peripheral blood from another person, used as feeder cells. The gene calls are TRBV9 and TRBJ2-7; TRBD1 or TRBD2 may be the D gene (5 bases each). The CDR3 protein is CASSVGGDPAYEQYF. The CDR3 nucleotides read TGTGCCAGCAGCGTAGGTGGGGACCCCGCCTACGAGCAGTACTTC.